This T cell receptor beta chain originates from a study of T cell changes during pregnancy in multiple sclerosis. Only in-frame clones appear in the TCRdb table, and some are missing; sequencing was by immunoSEQ multiplex PCR. The table has roughly 41,000 clones, 90% to 95% seen once. The CDR3 is 12 amino acids. Germline CDR1 reads LNHDA; CDR2 reads SQIVND (reference sequence). V lost 3 bases and J 5 bases, leaving 7 bases between the germline ends. This receptor was obtained from a female donor with multiple sclerosis, enrolled in a pregnancy study. The chain couples TRBV19 to TRBJ1-2; D gene unclear. The sample in question was CD8+ T cells from peripheral blood mononuclear cells, obtained in the third trimester of pregnancy. CDR3: CASSILIYGYTF. The DNA of the CDR3 is TGTGCCAGTAGTATTCTTATATATGGCTACACCTTC.